The rows below give T cell receptor beta chains drawn from one sample of a study of cytomegalovirus exposure and HLA in healthy donors. Sequencing was performed with immunoSEQ multiplex PCR; in TCRdb, only in-frame clones are kept and a portion is missing. This sample carries some 200,000 clones, around four fifths of them seen once, and the ten largest clones take 2.5% to 3.5%. Specimen: PBMCs. The receptors were sampled from a woman aged 40-49 years in good health and CMV-seronegative. The CDR3 runs from the conserved cysteine through the conserved F or W. D genes are given only for firm matches.

d_gene: TRBD2
j_gene: TRBJ2-7
v_gene: TRBV30
CDR3aa: CAWSATGLAGGPERAYEQYF
CDR3nt: TGTGCCTGGAGCGCGACGGGACTAGCGGGAGGGCCGGAGAGGGCCTACGAGCAGTACTTC

d_gene: TRBD1
j_gene: TRBJ2-7
v_gene: TRBV6-6
CDR3aa: CASRRGQGGYEQYF
CDR3nt: TGTGCCAGCAGACGGGGACAGGGGGGCTACGAGCAGTACTTC

d_gene: .
j_gene: TRBJ1-1
v_gene: TRBV21-1
CDR3aa: CASSPDRGPMNTEAFF
CDR3nt: TGTGCCAGCAGCCCAGACAGGGGCCCGATGAACACTGAAGCTTTCTTT

d_gene: .
j_gene: TRBJ2-1
v_gene: TRBV11-1
CDR3aa: CASSLAKTRRFETEQFF
CDR3nt: TGTGCCAGCAGCTTAGCGAAGACTAGACGGTTTGAGACCGAGCAGTTCTTC

d_gene: .
j_gene: TRBJ1-5
v_gene: TRBV28
CDR3aa: CASREVLRNQPQHF
CDR3nt: TGTGCCAGCAGGGAGGTTCTACGCAATCAGCCCCAGCATTTT

d_gene: TRBD2
j_gene: TRBJ2-5
v_gene: TRBV4-1
CDR3aa: CASSQVGGRARETQYF
CDR3nt: TGCGCCAGCAGCCAAGTCGGCGGGAGGGCCCGGGAGACCCAGTACTTC

d_gene: TRBD1
j_gene: TRBJ2-7
v_gene: TRBV19
CDR3aa: CASSSAFTGTAITYEQYF
CDR3nt: TGTGCCAGTAGTTCAGCATTTACCGGGACAGCGATAACCTACGAGCAGTACTTC

d_gene: TRBD1
j_gene: TRBJ2-7
v_gene: TRBV5-1
CDR3aa: CASSAMGQGYEQYF
CDR3nt: TGCGCCAGCAGCGCGATGGGACAGGGCTACGAGCAGTACTTC

d_gene: TRBD2
j_gene: TRBJ2-7
v_gene: TRBV7-3
CDR3aa: CASSRGTNYEQYF
CDR3nt: TGTGCCAGCAGCCGGGGGACTAACTACGAGCAGTACTTC

d_gene: .
j_gene: TRBJ1-1
v_gene: TRBV18
CDR3aa: CASSPPNILNTEAFF
CDR3nt: TGTGCCAGCTCACCACCGAACATACTGAACACTGAAGCTTTCTTT

d_gene: .
j_gene: TRBJ1-2
v_gene: TRBV30
CDR3aa: CAWSGPLYGYTF
CDR3nt: TGTGCCTGGAGTGGGCCTCTCTATGGCTACACCTTC

d_gene: TRBD1
j_gene: TRBJ2-2
v_gene: TRBV5-1
CDR3aa: CASSHRQGATRNTGELFF
CDR3nt: TGCGCCAGCAGCCACCGCCAGGGGGCGACGCGTAACACCGGGGAGCTGTTTTTT

d_gene: .
j_gene: TRBJ2-2
v_gene: TRBV5-1
CDR3aa: CASAIPQGNTGELFF
CDR3nt: TGCGCCAGCGCAATACCCCAGGGGAACACCGGGGAGCTGTTTTTT

d_gene: .
j_gene: TRBJ2-7
v_gene: TRBV28
CDR3aa: CASSGPGTYEQYF
CDR3nt: TGTGCCAGCAGCGGGCCAGGGACCTACGAGCAGTACTTC